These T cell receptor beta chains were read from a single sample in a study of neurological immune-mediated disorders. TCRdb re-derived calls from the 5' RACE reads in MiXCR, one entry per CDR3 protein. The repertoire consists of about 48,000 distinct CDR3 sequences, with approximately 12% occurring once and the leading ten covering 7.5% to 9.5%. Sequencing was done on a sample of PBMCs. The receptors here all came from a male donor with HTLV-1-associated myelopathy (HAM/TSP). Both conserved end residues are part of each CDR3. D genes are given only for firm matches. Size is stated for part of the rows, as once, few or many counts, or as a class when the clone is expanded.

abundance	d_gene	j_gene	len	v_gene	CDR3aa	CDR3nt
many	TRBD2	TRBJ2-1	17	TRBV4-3	CASSQDRTGGPYNEQFF	TGCGCCAGCAGCCAAGATAGGACGGGGGGGCCCTACAATGAGCAGTTCTTC
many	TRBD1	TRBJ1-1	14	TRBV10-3	CAIRAAGGNTEAFF	TGTGCCATCAGGGCAGCAGGGGGTAACACTGAAGCTTTCTTT
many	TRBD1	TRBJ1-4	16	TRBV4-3	CASSQERGDRAEKLFF	TGCGCCAGCAGCCAAGAAAGGGGGGACAGGGCTGAAAAACTGTTTTTT
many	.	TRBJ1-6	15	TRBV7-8	CASSTRQEPNSPLHF	TGTGCCAGCAGCACGCGACAGGAACCAAATTCACCCCTCCACTTT
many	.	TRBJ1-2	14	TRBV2	CASSHEGGNYGYTF	TGTGCCAGCAGCCACGAGGGAGGGAACTATGGCTACACCTTC
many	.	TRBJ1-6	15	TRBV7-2	CASSLGGQTNSPLHF	TGTGCCAGCAGCTTAGGGGGTCAGACTAATTCACCCCTCCACTTT
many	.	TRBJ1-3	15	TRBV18	CASSPTGQAGNTIYF	TGTGCCAGCTCACCAACGGGGCAGGCGGGAAACACCATATATTTT
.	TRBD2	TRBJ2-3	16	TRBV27	CASRLAGYSSTDTQYF	TGTGCCAGCCGGCTAGCGGGTTACTCTAGCACAGATACGCAGTATTTT
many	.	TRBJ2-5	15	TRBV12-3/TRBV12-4	CASSWSSHSRETQYF	TGTGCCAGCAGTTGGTCTAGCCACTCTCGGGAGACCCAGTACTTC
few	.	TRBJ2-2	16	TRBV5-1	CASSGTLGTNTGELFF	TGCGCCAGCAGCGGGACCCTGGGGACGAACACCGGGGAGCTGTTTTTT
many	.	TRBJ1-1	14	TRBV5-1	CASSGDQGGTEAFF	TGCGCCAGCAGCGGCGACCAGGGAGGAACTGAAGCTTTCTTT
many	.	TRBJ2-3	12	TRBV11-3	CASSFTSDTQYF	TGTGCCAGCAGCTTTACCTCAGATACGCAGTATTTT
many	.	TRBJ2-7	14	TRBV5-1	CASSPPTGTGEQYF	TGCGCCAGCAGCCCGCCTACAGGGACCGGCGAGCAGTACTTC
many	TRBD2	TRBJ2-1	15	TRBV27	CASSSGLAEYNEQFF	TGTGCCAGCAGTTCGGGACTAGCGGAATACAATGAGCAGTTCTTC
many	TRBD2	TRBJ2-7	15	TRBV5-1	CASSSGTISSYEQYF	TGCGCCAGCAGCTCAGGGACTATCAGCTCCTACGAGCAGTACTTC
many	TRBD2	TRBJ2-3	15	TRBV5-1	CASSLDGTRADTQYF	TGCGCCAGCAGCTTGGATGGGACTAGAGCAGATACGCAGTATTTT
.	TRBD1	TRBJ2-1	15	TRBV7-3	CASSLRQGARNEQFF	TGTGCCAGCAGCTTAAGACAGGGTGCGCGGAATGAGCAGTTCTTC
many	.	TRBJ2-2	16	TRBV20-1	CSATHPGFQNTGELFF	TGCAGTGCAACCCACCCGGGATTTCAGAACACCGGGGAGCTGTTTTTT
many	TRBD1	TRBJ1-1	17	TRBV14	CASSQDFYRGSDTEAFF	TGTGCCAGCAGCCAAGATTTCTACAGGGGCTCAGACACTGAAGCTTTCTTT
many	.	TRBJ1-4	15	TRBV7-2	CASSWVGQFNEKLFF	TGTGCCAGCAGCTGGGTTGGGCAGTTTAATGAAAAACTGTTTTTT
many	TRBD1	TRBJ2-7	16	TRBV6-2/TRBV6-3	CASSAPDREASYEQYF	TGTGCCAGCAGCGCCCCCGACAGGGAAGCGTCCTACGAGCAGTACTTC
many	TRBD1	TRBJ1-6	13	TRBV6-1	CATHRGYNSPLHF	TGTGCCACCCACAGGGGATACAATTCACCCCTCCACTTT
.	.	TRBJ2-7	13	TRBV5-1	CASSSGGFYEQYF	TGCGCCAGCAGCTCTGGAGGGTTCTACGAGCAGTACTTC